This T cell receptor (beta chain) appears in the sequencing data of a study of blood T cells in healthy people across ages. The CDR3 loop spans 14 amino acids. Germline CDR1 and CDR2: KGHDR and SFDVKD. V lost 8 bases and J lost 0, with 10 bases in between. Using a J-beta primer mix together with a sample-barcoded 5' primer, a second PCR was run for 7 to 11 cycles. TCRdb recomputed calls from the 5' RACE reads with MiXCR, one row per CDR3 protein. Counted here are more than 1,000,000 distinct CDR3 sequences, approximately 25% occurring once; the ten biggest clones make up less than 0.75%. In addition, the sample was reused for a study of T cells of mothers and their children.

Specimen: blood. The source of this sequence is a girl under 10 years old in good health. This chain uses TRBV24-1 with TRBJ2-1; tentative D call: TRBD2 (5 bases). CDR3 in DNA: TGTGCCACCAATGAGCGGAGCTCCTACAATGAGCAGTTCTTC. It translates to CATNERSSYNEQFF.